What follows are 4 T cell receptor beta chains derived from one specimen sequenced in a study of blood T cells in healthy people across ages. Combining a sample-barcoded 5' primer with a J-beta primer mix, a second PCR ran for roughly 7 to 12 cycles. Each CDR3 protein gets one entry after TCRdb re-called the 5' RACE reads with MiXCR. In the table there are about 1 million distinct CDR3 sequences, more than 35% of which are singletons. Specimen: blood. These receptors all stem from a woman aged 55-70 years in good health.

In its sample, this clonotype was seen once. A much larger clone differs from this one at a single base, so this may be a read error. J is TRBJ2-1 and V is TRBV3-1; 7 bases line up with TRBD1. The germline gives CDR1 LGHDT, CDR2 YNNKEL (reference sequence). Germline trimming cut 5 bases from V and 6 bases from J; bases unmatched to any gene: 10. The CDR3 sequence is 15 residues long. The CDR3 region has the DNA TGTGCCAGCAGCGTGAAAGGGGGCACGGGCAATGAGCAGTTCTTC. Translating gives CASSVKGGTGNEQFF.

This rearrangement joins TRBV4-1 to TRBJ1-2; no clear D gene. Trimming shortened V by 3 bases and J by 7 bases, and 12 bases separated the two germline ends. The length of the CDR3 is 13 residues. Germline assignment: CDR1 MGHRA and CDR2 YSYEKL. The CDR3 protein is CASSQDGYCGYTF. In DNA, the CDR3 is TGCGCCAGCAGCCAGGACGGATACTGTGGCTACACCTTC.

This clonotype has just a few counts. V and J are TRBV5-1 and TRBJ1-2; the match to TRBD1 covers 7 bases. CDR3 length: 16 residues. Germline-derived CDR1 and CDR2 are SGHRS and YFSETQ. Unmatched junction bases numbered 14, after V lost 3 bases and J lost 6 bases. The DNA of the CDR3 is TGCGCCAGCAGCTACCGGACAGGTTTCAGGCCCCATGGCTACACCTTC. It translates to CASSYRTGFRPHGYTF. The variable domain in full, with the rest retrieved from reference TRBV5-1 and TRBJ1-2, is KAGVTQTPRYLIKTRGQQVTLSCSPISGHRSVSWYQQTPGQGLQFLFEYFSETQRNKGNFPGRFSGRQFSNSRSEMNVSTLELGDSALYLCASSYRTGFRPHGYTFGSGTRLTVV.

This rearrangement joins TRBV7-2 to TRBJ2-1; 9 nucleotides line up with TRBD2. Germline V lookup: CDR1 SGHTA, CDR2 FQGNSA. With V trimmed by 5 bases and J by 2 bases, 4 bases remained unmatched. This CDR3 comprises 15 residues. The CDR3 DNA is TGTGCCAGCAGCCATAGCGGGAGACCCTACAATGAGCAGTTCTTC. Its translation: CASSHSGRPYNEQFF.